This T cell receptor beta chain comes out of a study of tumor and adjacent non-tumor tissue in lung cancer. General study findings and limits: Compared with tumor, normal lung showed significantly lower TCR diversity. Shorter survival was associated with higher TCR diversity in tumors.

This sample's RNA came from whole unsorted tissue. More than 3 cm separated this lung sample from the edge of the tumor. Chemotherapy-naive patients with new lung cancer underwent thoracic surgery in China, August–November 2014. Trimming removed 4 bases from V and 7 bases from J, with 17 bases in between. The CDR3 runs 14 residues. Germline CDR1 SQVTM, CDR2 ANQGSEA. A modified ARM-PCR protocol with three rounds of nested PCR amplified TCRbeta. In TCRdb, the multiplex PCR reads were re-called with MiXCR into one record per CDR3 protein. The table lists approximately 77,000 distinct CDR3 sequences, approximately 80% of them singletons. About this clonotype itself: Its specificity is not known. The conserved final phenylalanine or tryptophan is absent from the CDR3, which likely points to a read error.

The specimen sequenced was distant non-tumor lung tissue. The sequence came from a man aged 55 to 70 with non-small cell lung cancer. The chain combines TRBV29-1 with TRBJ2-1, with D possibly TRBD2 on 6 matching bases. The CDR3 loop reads CSVGLLAGVNEQFL. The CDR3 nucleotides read TGCAGCGTTGGGCTACTAGCCGGCGTGAATGAGCAGTTCTTA.